Given below is one TCR beta chain in context. This specimen belongs to a study of blood T cell repertoires in COVID-19. Background on the study: The United States, Italy and Spain supplied acute and convalescent COVID-19 samples. T cells, B-cell-depleted T cells, or PBMCs provided the cDNA or gDNA that served as material.

How the authors handled the data: Quantification of nucleated cells was approximated via reference gene primer amplification. TCRdb keeps only in-frame clones here, not all; method: immunoSEQ multiplex PCR. For V, J and clone size, that table is used; D and trimming come from the DNA. There are some 95,000 clones in the sample; around 80% occur only once, and roughly 8.6% lies in the top ten. Trimming left V 6 bases short and J 0 bases short, with 3 bases between. Germline CDR1 is ENHRY and CDR2 is SYGVKD. The CDR3 sequence is 12 residues long. This TCR came from a man aged 45 to 65 who had recovered from COVID-19. Sequencing used peripheral blood. The gene calls are TRBV10-3 and TRBJ1-5; no definite D call. The CDR3 here is CAISNSNQPQHF. Written as DNA, the CDR3 is TGTGCCATCAGCAATAGCAATCAGCCCCAGCATTTT.